A single sample gave rise to the 30 T cell receptor beta chains below, sequenced in a study of T cell repertoires in cytomegalovirus infection. TCRdb itself ran the reads through MiXCR, one entry per CDR3 protein. The sample gives more than 150,000 distinct CDR3 sequences, approximately 19% of which show up once; around 2.7% is in the top ten. Material: PBMCs. All receptors derive from a human donor in good health (CMV status not recorded). Some clones in this sample may be carry-over from other donors' samples.

Details on this clonotype: This may be a read error: a much more frequent sequence differs by one nucleotide. This sequence joins TRBV7-2 and TRBJ2-7; a weak D match, TRBD2 (5 bases). CDR1 is SGHTA and CDR2 is FQGNSA in the germline V gene. With 5 bases removed from V and 3 bases from J, the gap between germline ends came to 11 bases. This CDR3 region has 13 residues. The CDR3 sequence is CASSPHRDYEQYF. CDR3 DNA: TGTGCCAGCAGCCCCCATCGGGACTACGAGCAGTACTTC. The variable domain in full, with the rest retrieved from reference TRBV7-2 and TRBJ2-7, is GAGVSQSPSNKVTEKGKDVELRCDPISGHTALYWYRQSLGQGLEFLIYFQGNSAPDKSGLPSDRFSAERTGGSVSTLTIQRTQQEDSAVYLCASSPHRDYEQYFGPGTRLTVT.

The V and J genes are TRBV29-1 and TRBJ2-1; D is uncertain. This CDR3 is built from 12 residues. The germline gives CDR1 SQVTM, CDR2 ANQGSEA. The V and J ends lost 7 bases and 6 bases respectively, with 13 bases between them. CDR3 bases: TGCAGCGGCCGAGCGTCAAGCAATGAGCAGTTCTTC. Translated, it gives CSGRASSNEQFF.

In this sample, this clonotype turned up many times. V gene TRBV6-1 combines with J gene TRBJ2-3, with D perhaps assigned TRBD1 or TRBD2 (5 bases each). Germline values: CDR1 MNHNS, CDR2 SASEGT. The V end was cut by 1 base, the J end by 4 bases, with 12 bases between. The CDR3 consists of 15 residues. As DNA, the CDR3 is TGTGCCAGCAGTGAAGTGCGTCGGGGCTCAGATACGCAGTATTTT. Residues: CASSEVRRGSDTQYF.

In its sample, this clonotype was seen many times. In DNA, the CDR3 is TGTGCCAGCAGCCAAGACCCGAATGAGCAGTTCTTC. As protein: CASSQDPNEQFF. V is TRBV7-2 and J is TRBJ2-1; no definite D call. From germline, CDR1 is SGHTA and CDR2 FQGNSA. V lost 5 bases and J 7 bases, leaving 9 bases between the germline ends. This CDR3 is built from 12 residues. The entire variable domain, with the rest obtained from reference TRBV7-2 and TRBJ2-1, is as follows: GAGVSQSPSNKVTEKGKDVELRCDPISGHTALYWYRQSLGQGLEFLIYFQGNSAPDKSGLPSDRFSAERTGGSVSTLTIQRTQQEDSAVYLCASSQDPNEQFFGPGTRLTVL.

In this sample, this clonotype turned up a few times. This rearrangement joins TRBV7-8 to TRBJ2-7, with 7 positions matching TRBD1. The length of the CDR3 is 14 residues. CDR1 SGHVS and CDR2 FQNEAQ come from the germline V gene. Trimming took 5 bases from V and 0 from J; bases not matched to a gene: 4. The CDR3 DNA follows: TGTGCCAGCAGCAGAGGACAGGACTCCTACGAGCAGTACTTC. Amino acids: CASSRGQDSYEQYF.

This clonotype was recorded at least ten times. This chain connects TRBV7-4 to TRBJ2-1; D is unclear. V lost 5 bases, J lost 7 bases, and 27 bases lay in between. CDR1 SGHVT and CDR2 SQSDAQ come from the germline V gene. The CDR3 covers 18 residues. The CDR3 here is CASSPAPLWAGICNEQFF. The CDR3 coding sequence is TGTGCCAGCAGCCCCGCCCCCCTGTGGGCTGGAATATGTAATGAGCAGTTCTTC.

V usage is TRBV29-1 and J usage is TRBJ2-5; 8 nucleotides align to TRBD1. The length of the CDR3 is 17 residues. With V trimmed by 0 bases and J by 4 bases, 13 bases remained unmatched. Germline V gives CDR1 SQVTM, CDR2 ANQGSEA. CDR3 loop: CSVEDWTGPLSLETQYF. The CDR3 nucleotides are TGCAGCGTTGAAGATTGGACAGGGCCCCTTTCTTTAGAGACCCAGTACTTC.

This clonotype came up a few times. V usage is TRBV2 and J usage is TRBJ1-6; D unclear. The CDR3 has 16 residues. From germline, CDR1 is SNHLY and CDR2 FYNNEI. Trimming took 7 bases from V and 7 from J, leaving 20 bases between them. The CDR3 region has the DNA TGTGCCAGCACCGGAAGGCGGGTTTTGAGGAATTCACCCCTCCACTTT. Protein sequence: CASTGRRVLRNSPLHF.

The rearrangement uses TRBV7-2 and TRBJ1-1; a weak D match, TRBD1 (6 bases). This CDR3 is 13 amino acids long. Germline V lookup: CDR1 SGHTA, CDR2 FQGNSA. With 0 bases removed from V and 7 bases from J, the gap between germline ends came to 9 bases. The CDR3 DNA reads as TGTGCCAGCAGCTTAGCGCTCAGGGGTGAAGCTTTCTTT. This gives the protein CASSLALRGEAFF.

This clonotype appeared many times. The chain employs TRBV28 and TRBJ2-7, with a weak D call TRBD1 (5 bases). CDR1 is MDHEN, CDR2 SYDVKM, per germline. V shed 2 bases and J shed 4 bases, with 15 bases lying between them. This CDR3 has 15 amino acids. The CDR3: CASSLNSDKLYEQYF. The DNA of the CDR3 is TGTGCCAGCAGTTTAAACTCGGACAAACTATACGAGCAGTACTTC.

There are many counts of this clonotype. The V and J genes are TRBV2 and TRBJ1-6; tentative D call: TRBD1 (5 bases). The CDR3 sequence is 16 residues long. Trimming pared 3 bases from V and 7 bases from J, leaving 16 bases between. The V gene's germline CDR1 is SNHLY and CDR2 FYNNEI. The CDR3 DNA reads TGTGCCAGCAGTGATGAACCGGGACGGGGAAATTCACCCCTCCACTTT. It specifies CASSDEPGRGNSPLHF.

Many counts were recorded for this clonotype. CDR3 sequence (DNA): TGTGCCAGCACCGACGGGCAGGGGGTAAAACTGTTTTTT. The encoded protein is CASTDGQGVKLFF. The V and J genes are TRBV7-2 and TRBJ1-4, with 7 bases that match TRBD1. Losses at the gene ends were 7 bases for V and 10 bases for J; bases not matched to a gene: 9. From germline, CDR1 is SGHTA and CDR2 FQGNSA. This CDR3 region has 13 residues. The full variable domain, in which reference TRBV7-2 and TRBJ1-4 provide the parts outside the CDR3, is GAGVSQSPSNKVTEKGKDVELRCDPISGHTALYWYRQSLGQGLEFLIYFQGNSAPDKSGLPSDRFSAERTGGSVSTLTIQRTQQEDSAVYLCASTDGQGVKLFFGSGTQLSVL.

The chain is built from TRBV29-1 and TRBJ2-5; possibly TRBD1 for D (6 bases). V was pared by 5 bases and J by 1 base, with 8 bases between. Germline V gene data show CDR1 as SQVTM and CDR2 as ANQGSEA. This CDR3 spans 12 amino acids. CDR3 sequence: CSVRQAQETQYF. The CDR3 nucleotides are TGCAGCGTTAGACAGGCCCAAGAGACCCAGTACTTC.

V usage is TRBV5-1 and J usage is TRBJ2-2, with D unresolved. The CDR3 runs 13 residues. The germline V gene encodes CDR1 SGHRS and CDR2 YFSETQ. Trimming left V 0 bases short and J 8 bases short, with 8 bases between. The CDR3 nucleotides are TGCGCCAGCAGCTTGGGGGCCTTGGGGGAGCTGTTTTTT. Its protein product is CASSLGALGELFF.

This clonotype turned up a few times. The chain uses TRBV5-4 and TRBJ2-7; 7 nucleotides line up with TRBD1. The CDR3 spans 13 residues. After removal of 0 bases from V and 7 bases from J, the junction contained 4 bases not matched to a gene. Germline V gene lookup returns CDR1 SGHNT and CDR2 YYREEE (reference sequence). The CDR3 spells CASSLGGTVEQYF. The CDR3 DNA reads TGTGCCAGCAGCTTGGGTGGGACAGTTGAGCAGTACTTC.

The chain joins TRBV11-1 to TRBJ1-1; 8 bases are a match to TRBD1. V trimming: 5 bases; J trimming: 3 bases; junction bases outside the gene matches: 8. CDR1 and CDR2 from the germline V gene are SGHAT and FQDESV (reference sequence). The CDR3 is made up of 15 amino acids. CDR3 nucleotides: TGTGCCAGCAGCCTCAGACAGGGGACCCACACTGAAGCTTTCTTT. It specifies CASSLRQGTHTEAFF.

This clonotype showed up many times. The chain employs TRBV7-8 and TRBJ2-5; TRBD2 agrees at 9 bases. CDR1 SGHVS and CDR2 FQNEAQ come from the germline V gene. The CDR3 consists of 17 residues. V gave up 2 bases and J gave up 3 bases; unmatched junction bases: 10. The CDR3 region is CASSLFRSGGNKETQYF. In nucleotides, the CDR3 is TGTGCCAGCAGCTTATTTAGGAGCGGGGGGAACAAAGAGACCCAGTACTTC.

The chain is built from TRBV7-3 and TRBJ1-2, with D possibly being TRBD1 (5 bases). CDR1 SGHTA and CDR2 FQGTGA come from the germline V gene. The CDR3 loop spans 14 amino acids. V was cut by 5 bases and J by 7 bases, with 17 bases left in between. CDR3 sequence (DNA): TGTGCCAGCAGCCCCGGGGGGGGAGGGGCTGGCTACACCTTC. Translation gives CASSPGGGGAGYTF.

This chain links TRBV7-3 with TRBJ2-1, with 10 nucleotides matching TRBD2. The J segment lost 5 bases and the V segment lost 5 bases, leaving 6 bases of the junction unmatched. Germline-derived CDR1 and CDR2 are SGHTA and FQGTGA. This CDR3 contains 15 residues. The CDR3, as DNA: TGTGCCAGCAGCGCAACTAGCGGGAATAACAATGAGCAGTTCTTC. It is translated as CASSATSGNNNEQFF.

The V and J genes are TRBV7-9 and TRBJ1-6; D is undetermined. The CDR3 extends over 15 amino acids. The germline CDR1 and CDR2 sequences are SEHNR and FQNEAQ (reference sequence). V was cut by 2 bases and J by 3 bases, with 8 bases left in between. CDR3 coding DNA: TGTGCCAGCAGCTTATCCAGTGACTATAATTCACCCCTCCACTTT. Protein product: CASSLSSDYNSPLHF.

This clonotype has ten or more counts. The chain recombines TRBV7-2 with TRBJ2-3; possibly TRBD1 or TRBD2 for D (5 bases each). CDR3 size: 15 residues. Germline CDR1 is SGHTA and CDR2 is FQGNSA. Trimming shortened V by 4 bases and J by 6 bases, and 17 bases separated the two germline ends. The CDR3 protein is CASSSPVTGRDTQYF. The DNA for the CDR3 is TGTGCCAGCAGCTCCCCGGTCACGGGACGGGATACGCAGTATTTT.

This sequence joins TRBV2 and TRBJ1-2; D gene ambiguous. Trimming pared 1 base from V and 2 bases from J, leaving 8 bases between. The CDR3 loop spans 14 amino acids. CDR1 is SNHLY and CDR2 is FYNNEI in the germline V gene. This chain's CDR3 is CASSEEGSNYGYTF. Here the CDR3 DNA reads TGTGCCAGCAGTGAAGAGGGCAGCAACTATGGCTACACCTTC.

The chain has TRBV7-2 and TRBJ2-1; D possibly uses TRBD1 or TRBD2 (5 bases each). Trimming stripped 2 bases from V and 2 bases from J, with 13 bases between. There are 16 residues in the CDR3. Germline loops: CDR1 SGHTA, CDR2 FQGNSA. The DNA for the CDR3 is TGTGCCAGCAGCTTATATGGGGGAACGACCTACAATGAGCAGTTCTTC. The encoded protein is CASSLYGGTTYNEQFF.

For this clonotype: A clone one base away is much larger, so this may be a read error. The J gene is TRBJ2-1, the V gene TRBV6-1; D may be TRBD1 or TRBD2 (5 bases each). This CDR3 has 12 residues. CDR1 and CDR2 from the germline V gene are MNHNS and SASEGT. CDR3 bases: TGTGCCAACAGTGAAGAGGGGTATGAGCAGTTCTTC. Amino acid sequence: CANSEEGYEQFF.

There are a few counts of this clonotype. The chain combines TRBV12-3 or TRBV12-4 with TRBJ1-6, with D maybe TRBD1 (6 bases). V shed 6 bases and J shed 9 bases, with 15 bases lying between them. This CDR3 comprises 14 residues. The CDR3 nucleotides are TGTGCCAGCAGCCTTACAGGGAACGGTTCACCCCTCCACTTT. It translates to CASSLTGNGSPLHF.

This chain joins TRBV7-2 and TRBJ2-1; TRBD2 agrees at 8 bases. CDR1 and CDR2 (germline): SGHTA, FQGNSA. The ends lost 5 bases at V and 9 bases at J; junction bases unmatched: 6. The CDR3 covers 13 residues. CDR3 loop: CASSAQRGSEQFF. CDR3 in DNA: TGTGCCAGCAGCGCTCAGCGGGGGAGTGAGCAGTTCTTC.

The rearrangement uses TRBV7-9 and TRBJ2-5; D might be TRBD2 (6 bases). There are 13 residues in the CDR3. Between the trimmed V and J ends, which lost 2 bases and 5 bases, there was a span of 9 bases. Germline V CDR1 and CDR2: SEHNR, FQNEAQ (reference sequence). The CDR3: CASSLSGDETQYF. Written as DNA, the CDR3 is TGTGCCAGCAGCTTATCGGGGGACGAGACCCAGTACTTC.

This clonotype was detected ten times or more. The V call is TRBV6-1, the J call TRBJ1-5; 7 bases fit TRBD1. This CDR3 has 13 residues. Per germline, CDR1 MNHNS and CDR2 SASEGT. J was trimmed by 4 bases and V by 7 bases; bases with no gene match: 4. CDR3 DNA: TGTGCCAGCAAACAGGGGACAAATCAGCCCCAGCATTTT. Amino acid sequence: CASKQGTNQPQHF.

At least ten counts were recorded for this clonotype. The chain couples TRBV7-2 to TRBJ2-1, with 10 bases lining up with TRBD1. The CDR3 contains 15 residues. V lost 2 bases, J lost 6 bases, and 4 bases stayed unmatched. Germline CDR1 and CDR2: SGHTA and FQGNSA. The CDR3 here is CASSLTRDRGNEQFF. DNA for the CDR3: TGTGCCAGCAGCTTAACCCGGGACAGGGGCAATGAGCAGTTCTTC.

This clonotype occurred many times. CDR3 residues: CASSSNNGETQYF. The CDR3 region has the DNA TGTGCCAGCAGCTCTAATAACGGGGAGACCCAGTACTTC. The gene calls are TRBV7-6 and TRBJ2-5, with no clear D. Germline V gives CDR1 SGHVS, CDR2 FNYEAQ. The V end lost 4 bases, the J end lost 5 bases, and 11 bases lay between the germline ends. The CDR3 sequence is 13 residues long.